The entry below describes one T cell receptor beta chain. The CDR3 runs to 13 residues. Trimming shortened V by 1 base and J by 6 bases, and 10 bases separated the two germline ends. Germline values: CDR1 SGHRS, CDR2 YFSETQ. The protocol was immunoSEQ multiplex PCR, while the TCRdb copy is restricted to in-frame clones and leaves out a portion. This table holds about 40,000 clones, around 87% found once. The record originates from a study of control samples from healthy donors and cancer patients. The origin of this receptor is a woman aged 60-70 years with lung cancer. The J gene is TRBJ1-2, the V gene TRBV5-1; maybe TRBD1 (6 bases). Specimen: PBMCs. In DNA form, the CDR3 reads TGCGCCAGCAGCTTGTCAGGGGTCGATGGCTACACCTTC. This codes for CASSLSGVDGYTF.